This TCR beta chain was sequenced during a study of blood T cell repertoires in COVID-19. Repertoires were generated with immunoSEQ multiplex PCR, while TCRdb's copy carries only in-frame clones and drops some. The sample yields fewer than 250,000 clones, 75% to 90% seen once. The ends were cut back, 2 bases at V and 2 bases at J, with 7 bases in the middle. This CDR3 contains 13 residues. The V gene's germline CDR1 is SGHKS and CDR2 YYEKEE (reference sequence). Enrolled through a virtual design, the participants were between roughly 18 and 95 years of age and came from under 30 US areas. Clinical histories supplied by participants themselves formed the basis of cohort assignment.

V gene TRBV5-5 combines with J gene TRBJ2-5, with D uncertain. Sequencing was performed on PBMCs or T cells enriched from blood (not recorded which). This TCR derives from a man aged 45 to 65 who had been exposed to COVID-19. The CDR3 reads CASSFQLQETQYF. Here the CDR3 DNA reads TGTGCCAGCAGCTTCCAACTACAAGAGACCCAGTACTTC.